Listed here are 9 T cell receptor beta chains from one sample, sequenced in a study of regulatory T cells in long-lasting Graves disease. The authors built TCR beta libraries using iRepertoire HTBI primers and Arm-PCR of CDR3 regions. TCRdb used MiXCR to reprocess the multiplex PCR reads, holding one entry per CDR3 protein. The sample shows 400,000 to 500,000 distinct CDR3 sequences, 16% of them seen only once. Time point described: newly diagnosed GD, antithyroid drugs for less than 3 months. The TCR library was made from RNA extracted from PBMCs. Another study also made use of these data, one on T cells in Graves' hyperthyroidism and ophthalmopathy.

The sample consisted of peripheral blood mononuclear cells (PBMCs), taken at new diagnosis, from a patient treated with antithyroid drugs. The receptors were sampled from a woman aged 18-29 years with Graves disease.

In its sample, this clonotype was seen many times. The chain uses TRBV12-3 or TRBV12-4 and TRBJ1-5; D not certain. This CDR3 is 13 amino acids long. The V and J ends lost 8 bases and 2 bases respectively, with 10 bases between them. The CDR3 nucleotides read TGTGCCAGCGTTGGCGAGGGCAATCAGCCCCAGCATTTT. Amino acid sequence: CASVGEGNQPQHF.

This clonotype was detected many times. The rearrangement links TRBV27 to TRBJ2-3; maybe TRBD2 (5 bases). Germline CDR1 MNHEY, CDR2 SMNVEV (reference sequence). The ends were cut back, 6 bases at V and 4 bases at J, with 17 bases in the middle. The CDR3 is 15 residues long. Here the CDR3 DNA reads TGTGCCAGCAGCCCACTAGAGAGTAAGGCAGATACGCAGTATTTT. Its protein product is CASSPLESKADTQYF.

The CDR3 protein is CASSFGDIHFQYF. In DNA, the CDR3 is TGTGCCAGCAGCTTCGGGGACATACACTTTCAGTACTTC. V is TRBV5-8 and J is TRBJ2-4, with D tentatively TRBD1 (6 bases). Germline V gives CDR1 SGHTS, CDR2 YDEGEE. V lost 2 bases and J lost 11, with 14 bases in between. The CDR3 has 13 amino acids.

The chain has TRBV7-8 and TRBJ1-5; 7 bases are shared with TRBD1. Germline assignment: CDR1 SGHVS and CDR2 FQNEAQ. CDR3 length: 16 amino acids. V lost 4 bases to trimming and J lost 2 bases; unmatched junction nucleotides: 8. CDR3 loop: CASSSGTASGNQPQHF. The CDR3 DNA reads TGTGCCAGCAGCTCCGGGACAGCCAGTGGCAATCAGCCCCAGCATTTT.

This clonotype has ten or more counts. This rearrangement joins TRBV6-5 to TRBJ2-7; tentatively, D is TRBD2 (5 bases). V was trimmed by 4 bases and J by 5 bases, leaving 9 bases between them. Germline assignment: CDR1 MNHEY and CDR2 SVGAGI. The CDR3 totals 12 residues. The CDR3 DNA follows: TGTGCCAGCAGTTGGAGGAACGACGAGCAGTACTTC. This codes for CASSWRNDEQYF.

This clonotype was observed at least ten times. J is TRBJ2-7 and V is TRBV28, with TRBD2 identical over 15 bases. The CDR3 sequence is 16 residues long. In germline, CDR1 is MDHEN, CDR2 SYDVKM. Unmatched junction bases numbered 5, after V lost 7 bases and J lost 1 base. In DNA, the CDR3 is TGTGCCAGCATTGGGACTAGCGGGAGGATTTCCTACGAGCAGTACTTC. Residues: CASIGTSGRISYEQYF.

This clonotype was counted only a few times. V gene TRBV19 combines with J gene TRBJ1-5, with D possibly being TRBD1 (6 bases). The CDR3 runs 13 residues. The germline V gene has CDR1 LNHDA and CDR2 SQIVND (reference sequence). The germline V and J ends were trimmed by 6 bases and 2 bases, with 8 bases remaining between them. CDR3 in DNA: TGTGCCAGTAGAGCAGGGGGCAATCAGCCCCAGCATTTT. The encoded protein is CASRAGGNQPQHF. The full variable domain, rest sourced from reference TRBV19 and TRBJ1-5, is DGGITQSPKYLFRKEGQNVTLSCEQNLNHDAMYWYRQDPGQGLRLIYYSQIVNDFQKGDIAEGYSVSREKKESFPLTVTSAQKNPTAFYLCASRAGGNQPQHFGDGTRLSIL.

This clonotype was detected ten times or more. V is TRBV27 and J is TRBJ2-7, with D possibly TRBD2 on 6 matching bases. The CDR3 is made up of 11 amino acids. The V gene lost 6 bases and the J gene lost 7 bases, with 10 bases spanning the gap. Germline V gene data show CDR1 as MNHEY and CDR2 as SMNVEV (reference sequence). CDR3 DNA sequence: TGTGCCAGCAGCCCGGGGGAGGAGCAGTACTTC. Residues: CASSPGEEQYF.

The chain is built from TRBV9 and TRBJ2-5; D may match TRBD1 or TRBD2 (6 bases each). This CDR3 comprises 15 residues. Deletions cut 3 bases from V and 7 bases from J, with 19 bases between. Germline loops: CDR1 SGDLS, CDR2 YYNGEE. CDR3 region: CASSETGGHMGTQYF. For the CDR3, the DNA is TGTGCCAGCAGCGAGACAGGAGGGCACATGGGGACCCAGTACTTC.